This entry describes one T cell receptor beta chain. What it binds is unknown. The length of the CDR3 is 11 residues. The V and J ends lost 0 bases and 8 bases respectively, with 7 bases between them. Germline V lookup: CDR1 SQVTM, CDR2 ANQGSEA. The sequenced template was cDNA made from the entire isolated RNA. Sequencing was performed with immunoSEQ multiplex PCR; in TCRdb, only in-frame clones are kept and a portion is missing. The table includes approximately 170,000 clones, 63% detected once. This sample is part of a study of beta chain features in type 1 diabetes. Study-wide results and limits: In every one of the four CD4+ subsets, TCRB CDR3s were moderately but significantly shorter in Type 1 diabetes patients.

This chain connects TRBV29-1 to TRBJ1-2, with no clear D. The clonotype comes from a man aged 25 to 40 with type 1 diabetes. Sequencing input: naive CD4+ T cells from blood. This chain's CDR3 is CSVEDEGGYTF. The CDR3 coding sequence is TGCAGCGTTGAAGATGAGGGAGGCTACACCTTC.